This T cell receptor (beta chain) was observed in a study of cytomegalovirus exposure and HLA in healthy donors. Study-wide findings and caveats: The HLA-A and HLA-B alleles of most subjects were reportedly predicted accurately from TCR beta sequences.

The CDR3 covers 14 residues. Germline assignment: CDR1 LNHDA and CDR2 SQIVND (reference sequence). The V and J ends lost 7 bases and 10 bases, in that order; junction bases with no gene match: 12. The PCR employed 60 Vbeta primers together with 13 Jbeta primers. The method was immunoSEQ multiplex PCR; TCRdb's version includes in-frame clones alone and lacks a portion of them. In the table there are 150,000 or so clones, 80% to 90% of which are singletons. Comments on this clone: Its antigen is still unknown.

Sequenced sample: PBMCs. V is TRBV19 and J is TRBJ2-1, with TRBD1 matching over 8 bases. This TCR derives from a man aged 18 to 29 in good health and CMV-seropositive. CDR3 nucleotide sequence: TGTGCCAGTACCGATAGGGGCAGGGGGCGCGAGCAGTTCTTC. It encodes CASTDRGRGREQFF.